The clone carrying this T cell receptor (beta chain) was found a few times. At the DNA level, this CDR3 is encoded by other sequences in the same sample as well. These data are taken from a study of shared clonotypes between healthy human individuals. Negatively enriched CD4+ T cells were divided by CD45RA into naive and memory. This CDR3 is built from 12 residues. Trimming cost V 2 bases and J 5 bases, with 6 bases left between them. The germline V gene encodes CDR1 MDHEN and CDR2 SYDVKM. Several immunoSEQ plates held equal portions of the genomic DNA taken from each subset. The table came from immunoSEQ multiplex PCR; TCRdb's copy has only in-frame clones and leaves some out. Among over a million clones listed, approximately 80% were seen once.

This chain uses TRBV28 with TRBJ1-2, with D possibly matching TRBD1 (5 bases). Specimen: memory CD4+ T cells from PBMCs. Subset denoted: CD45RA-negative fraction. The TCR comes from a man aged 18 to 29 in good health. Some clones in this sample may be carry-over from other donors' samples. CDR3 region: CASSLRQYGYTF. The DNA of the CDR3 is TGTGCCAGCAGTTTACGACAGTATGGCTACACCTTC.